A selection of T cell receptor beta chains follows, all from one sample in a study of shared clonotypes between healthy human individuals. Repertoires were generated with immunoSEQ multiplex PCR, while TCRdb's copy carries only in-frame clones and drops some. Among roughly 1 million clones listed, about 80% were seen once. Sequencing was done on a sample of memory CD4+ T cells sorted from blood. These receptors all stem from a man aged 18 to 30 in good health. The CDR3 runs from the conserved cysteine through the conserved F or W. D genes are given only for firm matches. The size field is filled for only some rows; it gives once, few, many or a size class.

d_gene	abundance	v_gene	j_gene	CDR3nt	CDR3aa
TRBD2	.	TRBV5-4	TRBJ2-3	TGTGCCAGCAGCCCGGGGGGCGGGAGGGCAGGAGATACGCAGTATTTT	CASSPGGGRAGDTQYF
.	.	TRBV5-1	TRBJ2-7	TGCGCCAGCAGCTTGCGGCGGGGATTTTCCTACGAGCAGTACTTC	CASSLRRGFSYEQYF
.	.	TRBV7-3	TRBJ2-5	TGTGCCAGCAGCTTAGAGGGCCCGGGGACCCAGTACTTC	CASSLEGPGTQYF
TRBD1	.	TRBV27	TRBJ1-2	TGTGCCAGCAGAAAGACAGGGTCTACCTATGGCTACACCTTC	CASRKTGSTYGYTF
.	many	TRBV5-6	TRBJ2-7	TGTGCCAGCAGCTTGTATCAGTACGAGCAGTACTTC	CASSLYQYEQYF
TRBD2	.	TRBV10-3	TRBJ2-1	TGTGCCATCAAGGAGCGGGACGCGAACTACAATGAGCAGTTCTTC	CAIKERDANYNEQFF
.	.	TRBV9	TRBJ2-7	TGTGCCAGCAGCGTAGCCCAGGGTTTAAGCGAGCAGTACTTC	CASSVAQGLSEQYF
.	.	TRBV10-2	TRBJ1-2	TGCGCCAGCAGTGATGTCATGTACTACACCTTC	CASSDVMYYTF
.	.	TRBV6-1	TRBJ1-2	TGTGCCAGCAGTGAAGAAGTGTCCTTCGGCTATGGCTACACCTTC	CASSEEVSFGYGYTF
TRBD2	.	TRBV4-3	TRBJ2-2	TGCGCCAGCAGCCAGGGACTAGCGGGCGTTAACACCGGGGAGCTGTTTTTT	CASSQGLAGVNTGELFF
TRBD1	.	TRBV6-6	TRBJ1-1	TGTGCCAGCAGTTACGGGGACAGGGGGGGCGGTAAAGCTTTCTTT	CASSYGDRGGGKAFF
TRBD1	.	TRBV10-2	TRBJ2-2	TGCGCCAGCTCCGGACAGGCGAACACCGGGGAGCTGTTTTTT	CASSGQANTGELFF
.	.	TRBV6-5	TRBJ2-5	TGTGCCAGCAGTAGAGGGCCAGAGACCCAGTACTTC	CASSRGPETQYF
TRBD2	.	TRBV18	TRBJ2-1	TGTGCCAGCTCACCACCGGGACTAGCGGGAGGGACTGAGCAGTTCTTC	CASSPPGLAGGTEQFF
.	.	TRBV11-2	TRBJ2-7	TGTGCCAGCAGCTTAGCGGCACTACCATCCTACGAGCAGTACTTC	CASSLAALPSYEQYF
.	.	TRBV6-5	TRBJ1-2	TGTGCCAGCAGTTACTCTCCCCAGGGGAAAGGAGGCTACACCTTC	CASSYSPQGKGGYTF
.	.	TRBV19	TRBJ2-3	TGTGCCAGTAGTGGTGTAGTTACTAGCACAGATACGCAGTATTTT	CASSGVVTSTDTQYF
TRBD1	.	TRBV4-3	TRBJ2-6	TGCGCCAGCAGCCAAGACACAGGGGGAGGCTCTGGGGCCAACGTCCTGACTTTC	CASSQDTGGGSGANVLTF
.	.	TRBV11-1	TRBJ2-7	TGTGCCAGCAGCTTAGACGTGACGGAGTCCTACGAGCAGTACTTC	CASSLDVTESYEQYF
TRBD2	.	TRBV6-1	TRBJ2-3	TGTGCCAGCAGTCGACTAGCTGAAAACACAGATACGCAGTATTTT	CASSRLAENTDTQYF
.	.	TRBV27	TRBJ1-5	TGTGCCAGCAGTCCGCGGACAGATCCTAATAGCAATCAGCCCCAGCATTTT	CASSPRTDPNSNQPQHF
.	.	TRBV5-6	TRBJ1-2	TGTGCCAGCAGCTTGACCGGATCGTTGCGCTATGGCTACACCTTC	CASSLTGSLRYGYTF
TRBD1	few	TRBV30	TRBJ1-2	TGTGCCTGGAGTCTGGGCAGGGGGCGTGGCTACACCTTC	CAWSLGRGRGYTF
.	.	TRBV2	TRBJ2-3	TGTGCCAGCAGCCCCGGGCGAACAGATACGCAGTATTTT	CASSPGRTDTQYF
.	once	TRBV5-4	TRBJ2-7	TGTGCCAGCAGCCACGGGGCGGGACCCTCCTACGAGCAGTACTTC	CASSHGAGPSYEQYF
.	.	TRBV7-9	TRBJ2-3	TGTGCCAGCAGCTTAGCCTTAGATACGCAGTATTTT	CASSLALDTQYF
TRBD2	few	TRBV30	TRBJ2-1	TGTGCCTGGGCTAGCGGGGGGTGGGGTGAGCAGTTCTTC	CAWASGGWGEQFF
.	.	TRBV9	TRBJ1-3	TGTGCCAGCAGCGTAGGATGGAGCAGCTCTGGAAACACCATATATTTT	CASSVGWSSSGNTIYF
TRBD1	few	TRBV9	TRBJ1-5	TGTGCCAGCAGCGCGGGACAGGGCAATCAGCCCCAGCATTTT	CASSAGQGNQPQHF
.	once	TRBV19	TRBJ1-1	TGTGCCAGTAGTATAAAAGGGACTGAAGCTTTCTTT	CASSIKGTEAFF
.	.	TRBV19	TRBJ1-1	TGTGCCAGTAGTGTAATAGACAACACTGAAGCTTTCTTT	CASSVIDNTEAFF
TRBD1	.	TRBV5-4	TRBJ2-2	TGTGCCAGCAGCGACAGGGGGCGCAGCCAGGAGCTGTTTTTT	CASSDRGRSQELFF